What follows describes a single TCR beta chain. The same CDR3 can be traced to other DNA sequences in this sample. TCRdb's table, derived via immunoSEQ multiplex PCR, lists solely in-frame clones and lacks some. Seen here are about 480,000 clones, approximately 86% observed once, and the top ten hold around 7.9%. This specimen belongs to a study of blood T cell repertoires in COVID-19. V shed 1 base and J shed 0 bases, with 7 bases lying between them. Germline CDR1 reads SGHAT; CDR2 reads FQNNGV. The CDR3 runs 15 residues. The receptor was derived from a woman aged 55-69 years who had recovered from COVID-19. This chain links TRBV11-2 with TRBJ2-1; maybe TRBD2 (5 bases). Sequences were obtained from PBMCs or T cells enriched from blood (not recorded which). The chain's CDR3 is CASSLGRGSYNEQFF. The CDR3 DNA follows: TGTGCCAGCAGCTTAGGACGGGGCTCCTACAATGAGCAGTTCTTC.